A selection of T cell receptor beta chains follows, all from one sample in a study of blood T cell repertoires in COVID-19. The protocol was immunoSEQ multiplex PCR, while the TCRdb copy is restricted to in-frame clones and leaves out a portion. The table lists 70,000 to 90,000 clones, around 86% of them singletons. The sequencing sample was made of peripheral blood. These receptors were collected from a man aged 50-59 years with active COVID-19. CDR3s include the opening cysteine and the closing phenylalanine or tryptophan. The D gene is left open where the match is weak. Rows may omit the clone size; those that give it use once, few, many or a size class.

size	J	D	V	CDR3	DNA
NA	TRBJ2-1	NA	TRBV21-1	CASSKDCRKFQREARSSYNEQFF	TGTGCCAGCAGCAAAGACTGTCGGAAATTCCAGCGGGAGGCGCGGAGCTCCTACAATGAGCAGTTCTTC
NA	TRBJ2-1	TRBD2	TRBV3-1/TRBV3-2	CASRLAGDRLNEQFF	TGTGCCAGCAGGCTAGCGGGGGACAGGTTAAATGAGCAGTTCTTC
NA	TRBJ2-7	TRBD2	TRBV19	CASSTPGLLYEQYF	TGTGCCAGTAGTACTCCGGGACTACTCTACGAGCAGTACTTC
NA	TRBJ2-3	NA	TRBV9	CASSPGWGRQSTDTQYF	TGTGCCAGCAGCCCAGGGTGGGGTAGGCAAAGCACAGATACGCAGTATTTT
NA	TRBJ2-7	TRBD2	TRBV6-5	CASSSRTSGAYEQYF	TGTGCCAGCAGCTCCAGGACTAGCGGCGCCTACGAGCAGTACTTC
NA	TRBJ1-2	NA	TRBV21-1	CASSTGDFSF	TGTGCCAGCAGCACGGGTGACTTCTCCTTC
NA	TRBJ2-1	TRBD2	TRBV9	CASSVVPSPRGNEQFF	TGTGCCAGCAGCGTAGTCCCTAGTCCGCGGGGGAATGAGCAGTTCTTC
NA	TRBJ1-6	NA	TRBV24-1	CATSREDNSPLHF	TGTGCCACCTCCAGGGAGGATAATTCACCCCTCCACTTT
NA	TRBJ1-2	NA	TRBV29-1	CSVQGGPDLNYGYTF	TGCAGCGTTCAAGGGGGGCCCGATCTTAACTATGGCTACACCTTC
NA	TRBJ1-2	NA	TRBV5-1	CASSYGNGYTF	TGCGCCAGCAGCTACGGGAACGGCTACACCTTC
NA	TRBJ2-1	NA	TRBV6-2/TRBV6-3	CASSLFTSEQFF	TGTGCCAGCAGCCTCTTTACATCGGAGCAGTTCTTC
NA	TRBJ2-1	NA	TRBV11-2	CASSLARRPPYNEQFF	TGTGCCAGCAGCTTAGCTCGGAGGCCCCCCTACAATGAGCAGTTCTTC
few	TRBJ2-1	NA	TRBV7-9	CASSLEGRNEQFF	TGTGCCAGCAGCTTGGAGGGGCGAAATGAGCAGTTCTTC
NA	TRBJ1-5	NA	TRBV6-2/TRBV6-3	CASSYSQGGQPQHF	TGTGCCAGCAGTTACAGTCAGGGCGGACAGCCCCAGCATTTT
NA	TRBJ2-7	NA	TRBV7-2	CASSLVPSPYEQYF	TGTGCCAGCAGCTTAGTCCCCAGTCCCTACGAGCAGTACTTC
NA	TRBJ1-1	NA	TRBV18	CASSPPGSPGYEAFF	TGTGCCAGCTCACCACCAGGTTCACCGGGGTACGAAGCTTTCTTT
NA	TRBJ2-5	TRBD1	TRBV18	CASSAGQGARETQYF	TGTGCCAGCTCAGCGGGACAGGGGGCGCGGGAGACCCAGTACTTC
NA	TRBJ1-6	TRBD1	TRBV5-1	CASSKDRAVNSPLHF	TGCGCCAGCAGCAAGGACAGGGCCGTTAATTCACCCCTCCACTTT
NA	TRBJ2-7	NA	TRBV15	CATSRDYGQGAYEQYF	TGTGCCACCAGCAGAGATTACGGGCAGGGTGCCTACGAGCAGTACTTC
NA	TRBJ1-2	NA	TRBV6-2/TRBV6-3	CASSYLAANYGYTF	TGTGCCAGCAGTTACTTGGCGGCTAACTATGGCTACACCTTC
NA	TRBJ2-7	NA	TRBV6-4	CASSDSLGGGEQYF	TGTGCCAGCAGTGACTCGCTGGGAGGGGGCGAGCAGTACTTC
few	TRBJ1-5	TRBD1	TRBV19	CASSPSGTASNQPQHF	TGTGCCAGTAGTCCCTCCGGGACAGCTAGCAATCAGCCCCAGCATTTT
medium-sized	TRBJ1-1	TRBD1	TRBV28	CASSLTQGQGVKTEAFF	TGTGCCAGCAGTCTCACCCAGGGACAGGGAGTCAAAACTGAAGCTTTCTTT
NA	TRBJ1-5	NA	TRBV19	CASSIAQAQPQHF	TGTGCCAGTAGTATAGCCCAGGCTCAGCCCCAGCATTTT
NA	TRBJ2-3	NA	TRBV7-9	CASSLGGADTQYF	TGTGCCAGCAGCTTAGGGGGGGCAGATACGCAGTATTTT
NA	TRBJ1-4	TRBD1	TRBV2	CASSRSRDRGLELFF	TGTGCGAGCAGTAGGTCGAGGGACAGGGGGCTGGAACTGTTTTTT
NA	TRBJ1-6	TRBD1	TRBV5-1	CASSLVGQGNSPLHF	TGCGCCAGCAGCTTGGTAGGACAGGGGAATTCACCCCTCCACTTT
NA	TRBJ2-1	NA	TRBV4-3	CASSQEGAPLNEQFF	TGCGCCAGCAGCCAAGAGGGGGCCCCTCTGAATGAGCAGTTCTTC
NA	TRBJ2-3	TRBD2	TRBV4-3	CASSQDLSSASGVSTDTQYF	TGCGCCAGCAGCCAAGACTTATCATCCGCTAGCGGGGTTAGCACAGATACGCAGTATTTT
NA	TRBJ2-5	TRBD1	TRBV7-9	CASSRTGKSGFQETQYF	TGTGCCAGCAGCAGGACAGGGAAGAGTGGGTTCCAAGAGACCCAGTACTTC
NA	TRBJ2-2	NA	TRBV14	CASSQVSGELFF	TGTGCCAGCAGCCAAGTATCCGGGGAGCTGTTTTTT
NA	TRBJ1-5	TRBD1	TRBV30	CAWRGTGGDQPQHF	TGTGCCTGGAGGGGGACAGGGGGCGATCAGCCCCAGCATTTT
NA	TRBJ2-3	NA	TRBV5-1	CASSLGGGGTDTQYF	TGCGCCAGCAGCTTGGGCGGGGGCGGCACAGATACGCAGTATTTT
NA	TRBJ2-1	TRBD1	TRBV9	CASSAKTGGIYNEQFF	TGTGCCAGCAGCGCAAAGACAGGGGGCATCTACAATGAGCAGTTCTTC
NA	TRBJ2-3	TRBD2	TRBV6-5	CASSYLEGGADTQYF	TGTGCCAGCAGTTACTTGGAGGGAGGGGCAGATACGCAGTATTTT
NA	TRBJ2-7	TRBD1	TRBV7-6	CASSLRGQGDLDYEQYF	TGTGCCAGCAGCCTCCGAGGGCAGGGGGATTTGGATTACGAGCAGTACTTC
NA	TRBJ2-7	TRBD1	TRBV5-6	CASSAGTGGEQYF	TGTGCCAGCAGCGCGGGGACAGGGGGCGAGCAGTACTTC
NA	TRBJ2-7	TRBD2	TRBV23-1	CASSQSGGEAYEQYF	TGCGCCAGCAGTCAATCGGGGGGGGAGGCCTACGAGCAGTACTTC
NA	TRBJ2-2	TRBD2	TRBV7-9	CASSILAGASGELFF	TGTGCCAGCAGTATCTTAGCGGGGGCCTCAGGGGAGCTGTTTTTT
NA	TRBJ1-1	TRBD1	TRBV6-9	CASSYSSNRGRKAFF	TGTGCCAGCAGTTATTCGAGTAACAGGGGGCGAAAAGCTTTCTTT
NA	TRBJ1-2	TRBD1	TRBV28	CASSLQGGYGYTF	TGTGCCAGCAGTCTACAGGGGGGTTATGGCTACACCTTC
NA	TRBJ2-1	TRBD1	TRBV28	CASSTTGTGVNEQFF	TGTGCCAGCAGTACAACCGGGACAGGGGTCAATGAGCAGTTCTTC
NA	TRBJ1-1	NA	TRBV30	CAWSRGGDTEAFF	TGTGCCTGGAGTAGGGGAGGGGACACTGAAGCTTTCTTT
NA	TRBJ2-7	NA	TRBV21-1	CASSKRRGQNEQYF	TGTGCCAGCAGCAAACGTAGGGGACAGAACGAGCAGTACTTC
NA	TRBJ2-5	NA	TRBV5-5	CASSRGSGFYQETQYF	TGTGCCAGCAGCAGAGGGTCCGGTTTCTACCAAGAGACCCAGTACTTC
NA	TRBJ2-7	NA	TRBV28	CASSLPSAGHYEQYF	TGTGCCAGCAGTTTACCCTCCGCGGGGCACTACGAGCAGTACTTC
NA	TRBJ1-6	NA	TRBV6-5	CASTPRSGWSPLHF	TGTGCCAGCACTCCGAGGTCGGGGTGGTCACCCCTCCACTTT
NA	TRBJ2-5	TRBD1	TRBV7-2	CASSLARQGPGETQYF	TGTGCCAGCAGCTTAGCAAGACAGGGGCCGGGGGAGACCCAGTACTTC
NA	TRBJ1-6	TRBD1	TRBV5-1	CASSLADSGQGNSPLHF	TGCGCCAGCAGCTTGGCCGACTCGGGACAGGGTAATTCACCCCTCCACTTT
NA	TRBJ1-5	TRBD1	TRBV24-1	CATSDPTGGNQPQHF	TGTGCCACCAGTGATCCGACAGGGGGCAATCAGCCCCAGCATTTT
NA	TRBJ1-2	NA	TRBV7-9	CASSFGQGGYTF	TGTGCCAGCAGCTTCGGGCAGGGCGGCTACACCTTC
NA	TRBJ2-1	NA	TRBV7-2	CASSLVVGEGNEQFF	TGTGCCAGCAGCTTAGTGGTGGGAGAGGGCAATGAGCAGTTCTTC